A selection of T cell receptor beta chains follows, all from one sample in a study of T cell changes during pregnancy in multiple sclerosis. Using immunoSEQ multiplex PCR, the repertoire was profiled, and TCRdb retains in-frame clones only, with some absent. The sample shows tens of thousands of clones, roughly 91% of them seen only once. Sequenced here: peripheral blood, sampled in the third trimester of pregnancy. All receptors derive from a female donor in good health, enrolled as a control in a pregnancy study. Both conserved end residues are part of each CDR3. A D gene is named only where the DNA matches it firmly. Clone size is stated in some rows and not others, as once, few, many or a class when expanded.

d_gene	v_gene	abundance	j_gene	len	CDR3aa	CDR3nt
NA	TRBV19	NA	TRBJ1-2	15	CASSIAVADNYGYTF	TGTGCCAGTAGTATCGCGGTGGCTGATAACTATGGCTACACCTTC
TRBD2	TRBV5-1	NA	TRBJ2-1	15	CASSLALAGVNEQFF	TGCGCCAGCAGCTTGGCCTTGGCGGGGGTAAATGAGCAGTTCTTC
TRBD1	TRBV25-1	NA	TRBJ1-2	13	CASTGQVNYGYTF	TGTGCCAGCACAGGACAGGTGAACTATGGCTACACCTTC
TRBD2	TRBV27	NA	TRBJ2-1	15	CASSLSASGSYEQFF	TGTGCCAGCAGTTTATCGGCTAGCGGGAGCTATGAGCAGTTCTTC
TRBD2	TRBV19	NA	TRBJ2-1	17	CASTFRLAGGTYNEQFF	TGTGCCAGTACCTTTAGACTAGCGGGGGGTACCTACAATGAGCAGTTCTTC
TRBD1	TRBV18	NA	TRBJ2-5	15	CASSPGTGVAETQYF	TGTGCCAGCTCACCAGGGACAGGGGTAGCCGAGACCCAGTACTTC
TRBD1	TRBV19	NA	TRBJ1-1	12	CASSGRQGTAFF	TGTGCCAGTAGTGGACGACAGGGAACAGCTTTCTTT
NA	TRBV5-1	NA	TRBJ1-2	16	CASSLAGLSGNYGYTF	TGCGCCAGCAGCTTGGCCGGGTTGTCTGGGAACTATGGCTACACCTTC
NA	TRBV18	NA	TRBJ1-1	15	CASSPSIEGNTEAFF	TGTGCCAGCTCACCGTCCATCGAGGGTAACACTGAAGCTTTCTTT
NA	TRBV6-5	NA	TRBJ2-1	14	CASSVESSYNEQFF	TGTGCCAGCAGTGTAGAGAGCTCCTACAATGAGCAGTTCTTC
TRBD1	TRBV30	NA	TRBJ1-5	13	CAWRTGDNQPQHF	TGTGCCTGGAGGACAGGGGACAATCAGCCCCAGCATTTT
TRBD1	TRBV4-2	NA	TRBJ2-7	15	CASSQERTGAYEQYF	TGTGCCAGCAGCCAGGAGCGGACAGGGGCCTACGAGCAGTACTTC
TRBD1	TRBV28	once	TRBJ1-6	16	CASSLSRTGGYGSLHF	TGTGCCAGCAGTTTATCTCGTACAGGGGGGTATGGGTCCCTCCACTTT
NA	TRBV7-8	NA	TRBJ1-1	14	CASSLQGIGTEAFF	TGTGCCAGCAGCCTACAGGGAATTGGCACTGAAGCTTTCTTT
NA	TRBV5-1	NA	TRBJ1-1	12	CASSGTGTEAFF	TGCGCCAGCAGCGGCACAGGGACTGAAGCTTTCTTT
NA	TRBV7-2	NA	TRBJ1-2	14	CASSLGSGSYGYTF	TGTGCCAGCAGCTTAGGAAGCGGCTCCTATGGCTACACCTTC